The 22 T cell receptor beta chains reported below all come from one sample, sequenced in a study of blood T cell repertoires in COVID-19. Using immunoSEQ multiplex PCR, the repertoire was profiled, and TCRdb retains in-frame clones only, with some absent. The sample lists approximately 100,000 clones, around nine tenths occurring once. The sample consisted of peripheral blood. All receptors come from a man in his 70s with acute or convalescent COVID-19.

V is TRBV6-5 and J is TRBJ1-1; TRBD1 might be the D (5 bases). The V gene's germline CDR1 is MNHEY and CDR2 SVGAGI. V shed 10 bases and J shed 5 bases, with 23 bases lying between them. This CDR3 is 15 amino acids long. CDR3 DNA: TGTGCCACTTCGTTGAGTCCGGGGGGTGCTACTGAAGCTTTCTTT. Protein product: CATSLSPGGATEAFF.

A few counts support this clone. J is TRBJ2-7 and V is TRBV4-1; the match to TRBD1 covers 9 bases. The CDR3 covers 18 residues. The trim removed 4 bases at V and 2 bases at J, leaving 15 bases unmatched. Germline CDR1 is MGHRA and CDR2 is YSYEKL. DNA for the CDR3: TGCGCCAGCAGCCTAGCTAGGTCCCCGGGACAGGGCACCTACGAGCAGTACTTC. It encodes CASSLARSPGQGTYEQYF.

The chain carries TRBV21-1 and TRBJ1-5; the tabulated D call, TRBD1, remains unverified against the DNA. TRBV21-1 is an annotated pseudogene. The CDR3 loop spans 17 amino acids. Here the CDR3 DNA reads TGTGCCAGCAGCACGACAGGGGGGGACTTTAGCAATCAGCCCCAGCATTTT. Protein product: CASSTTGGDFSNQPQHF.

The chain combines TRBV7-2 with TRBJ1-1; TRBD1 is a possible D gene (6 bases). The CDR3 length is 14 residues. The germline gives CDR1 SGHTA, CDR2 FQGNSA. Trimming removed 1 base from V and 5 bases from J, with 11 bases in between. CDR3 DNA: TGTGCCAGCAGCTTAGGTCCAGGGGTGACTGAAGCTTTCTTT. Translating gives CASSLGPGVTEAFF.

The chain uses TRBV19 and TRBJ1-1; D is perhaps TRBD1 (6 bases). Trimming cost V 7 bases and J 3 bases, with 15 bases left between them. Germline V gene sequence: CDR1 LNHDA, CDR2 SQIVND (reference sequence). The CDR3 extends over 14 amino acids. DNA of the CDR3: TGTGCCAGTACTATCGACAGGTACTACACTGAAGCTTTCTTT. Protein sequence: CASTIDRYYTEAFF.

The rearrangement joins TRBV5-4 to TRBJ2-1; 8 bases are shared with TRBD2. This CDR3 region has 13 residues. V was pared by 2 bases and J by 9 bases, with 4 bases of the junction left unmatched. CDR1 and CDR2 (germline): SGHNT, YYREEE (reference sequence). Written as DNA, the CDR3 is TGTGCCAGCAGCTTTCGGGGGGGCTCTGAGCAGTTCTTC. Protein sequence: CASSFRGGSEQFF.

This clone was seen just once. The chain couples TRBV12-3 or TRBV12-4 to TRBJ1-1; D ambiguous. The CDR3 consists of 13 residues. V shed 2 bases and J shed 3 bases, with 7 bases lying between them. In nucleotides, the CDR3 is TGTGCCAGCAGTTTATGGCGGGACACTGAAGCTTTCTTT. Its protein product is CASSLWRDTEAFF.

J is TRBJ1-3 and V is TRBV6-2 or TRBV6-3; D not resolved. Germline CDR1 MNHEY, CDR2 SVGEGT. The CDR3 has 14 residues. V gave up 1 base and J gave up 0 bases, with 4 bases separating them. The CDR3 DNA sequence: TGTGCCAGCAGTTACTACGGCTCTGGAAACACCATATATTTT. Its translation: CASSYYGSGNTIYF.

The gene calls are TRBV2 and TRBJ2-7; D not resolved. With 1 base removed from V and 0 bases from J, the gap between germline ends came to 13 bases. This CDR3 region has 16 residues. Germline assignment: CDR1 SNHLY and CDR2 FYNNEI. CDR3 bases: TGTGCCAGCAGTGAAGAGTCTCAGGTATACTCCTACGAGCAGTACTTC. It is translated as CASSEESQVYSYEQYF.

The V call is TRBV6-5, the J call TRBJ2-1; possibly TRBD2 for D (6 bases). The V gene lost 5 bases and the J gene lost 4 bases, with 9 bases spanning the gap. Germline V CDR1 and CDR2: MNHEY, SVGAGI. This CDR3 contains 13 residues. CDR3 DNA sequence: TGTGCCAGCAGTCCCGCGGGGTACAATGAGCAGTTCTTC. Residues: CASSPAGYNEQFF.

The chain combines TRBV6-5 with TRBJ2-1; 10 bases are a match to TRBD2. Trimming took 7 bases from V and 1 from J; bases not matched to a gene: 4. The CDR3 contains 15 residues. In germline, CDR1 is MNHEY, CDR2 SVGAGI. CDR3 bases: TGTGCCAGCAAAAAGCGGGGGGGTTCCTACAATGAGCAGTTCTTC. Protein product: CASKKRGGSYNEQFF.

This chain links TRBV7-2 with TRBJ1-1, with D perhaps matching TRBD1 (6 bases). The germline V gene encodes CDR1 SGHTA and CDR2 FQGNSA. Between the trimmed V and J ends, which lost 5 bases and 1 base, there was a span of 14 bases. The CDR3 consists of 15 residues. The CDR3 sequence: CASSLAGVGNTEAFF. For the CDR3, the DNA is TGTGCCAGCAGCCTTGCAGGGGTTGGGAACACTGAAGCTTTCTTT.

The rearrangement uses TRBV5-4 and TRBJ2-2; D gene uncertain. V gave up 4 bases and J gave up 3 bases, with 16 bases separating them. Germline V gene sequence: CDR1 SGHNT, CDR2 YYREEE (reference sequence). The CDR3 length is 16 residues. The CDR3 is CASSRDKAPYTGELFF. DNA of the CDR3: TGTGCCAGCAGCCGAGACAAGGCTCCCTACACCGGGGAGCTGTTTTTT.

This clone is a singleton in its sample. This chain joins TRBV5-1 and TRBJ2-1, with D uncertain. Trimming shortened V by 0 bases and J by 6 bases, and 7 bases separated the two germline ends. The length of the CDR3 is 13 residues. Per germline, CDR1 SGHRS and CDR2 YFSETQ. The CDR3 is CASSLDSFNEQFF. CDR3 sequence (DNA): TGCGCCAGCAGCTTGGACAGCTTCAATGAGCAGTTCTTC. The full variable domain, completed using reference TRBV5-1 and TRBJ2-1, is KAGVTQTPRYLIKTRGQQVTLSCSPISGHRSVSWYQQTPGQGLQFLFEYFSETQRNKGNFPGRFSGRQFSNSRSEMNVSTLELGDSALYLCASSLDSFNEQFFGPGTRLTVL.

The V gene is TRBV5-1, the J gene TRBJ1-5, with 7 bases matching TRBD1. Germline CDR1 is SGHRS and CDR2 is YFSETQ. This CDR3 is 15 amino acids long. J gave up 2 bases and V 4 bases, and 6 bases lay outside the gene matches. The CDR3 nucleotides are TGCGCCAGCAGCCCAGGGGGTGGGGGCAATCAGCCCCAGCATTTT. Amino acid sequence: CASSPGGGGNQPQHF.

The gene calls are TRBV24-1 and TRBJ2-4; possibly TRBD2 for D (6 bases). CDR1 is KGHDR and CDR2 is SFDVKD in the germline V gene. The length of the CDR3 is 11 residues. V was trimmed by 5 bases and J by 8 bases, leaving 6 bases between them. CDR3 bases: TGTGCCACCAGTGGGGGGGACATTCAGTACTTC. It is translated as CATSGGDIQYF.

This chain joins TRBV6-4 and TRBJ1-1; D perhaps matches TRBD1 (5 bases). V was cut by 6 bases and J by 1 base, with 6 bases left in between. Germline CDR1 MRHNA, CDR2 SNTAGT. The CDR3 spans 12 residues. Here the CDR3 reads CASRGQNTEAFF. The CDR3 bases are TGTGCCAGCAGAGGACAGAACACTGAAGCTTTCTTT.

The chain uses TRBV14 and TRBJ2-4; 9 bases match TRBD1. J was trimmed by 7 bases and V by 2 bases; bases with no gene match: 9. This CDR3 comprises 16 residues. The germline V gene has CDR1 SGHDN and CDR2 FVKESK. Here the CDR3 reads CASSQRTGAGGNIQYF. The CDR3 bases are TGTGCCAGCAGCCAACGGACAGGGGCGGGTGGGAACATTCAGTACTTC. The full variable domain, in which reference TRBV14 and TRBJ2-4 provide the parts outside the CDR3, is EAGVTQFPSHSVIEKGQTVTLRCDPISGHDNLYWYRRVMGKEIKFLLHFVKESKQDESGMPNNRFLAERTGGTYSTLKVQPAELEDSGVYFCASSQRTGAGGNIQYFGAGTRLSVL.

The genes are TRBV10-1 and TRBJ1-2; unclear D gene. Germline V gene sequence: CDR1 WNHNN, CDR2 SYGVQD (reference sequence). The CDR3 loop spans 13 amino acids. V lost 6 bases, J lost 4 bases, and 12 bases lay in between. DNA of the CDR3: TGCGCCAGCAGGAGGCCTGGATCCTATGGCTACACCTTC. This sequence encodes CASRRPGSYGYTF.

This clone was seen more than once but under ten times. This chain uses TRBV7-9 with TRBJ2-7; a weak D match, TRBD1 (5 bases). This CDR3 has 16 residues. Germline-derived CDR1 and CDR2 are SEHNR and FQNEAQ (reference sequence). V was cut by 0 bases and J by 6 bases, with 18 bases left in between. CDR3 sequence reads: CASSLAPQGEDGEQYF. CDR3 nucleotides: TGTGCCAGCAGCTTAGCCCCCCAGGGCGAGGATGGCGAGCAGTACTTC.

This chain uses TRBV9 with TRBJ2-1; no clear D gene. The CDR3 covers 15 residues. Trimming stripped 0 bases from V and 2 bases from J, with 9 bases between. The germline V gene encodes CDR1 SGDLS and CDR2 YYNGEE. CDR3 sequence: CASSVDNLAYNEQFF. The CDR3 DNA reads TGTGCCAGCAGCGTAGATAACCTAGCCTACAATGAGCAGTTCTTC.

This chain joins TRBV28 and TRBJ2-1, with D perhaps TRBD2 (5 bases). CDR1 is MDHEN, CDR2 SYDVKM, per germline. Trimming cost V 10 bases and J 7 bases, with 20 bases left between them. CDR3 length equals 14 residues. The CDR3 here is CATLPGLRWNEQFF. The CDR3 DNA reads as TGTGCCACACTCCCAGGACTGCGTTGGAATGAGCAGTTCTTC. The variable domain in full, with the rest retrieved from reference TRBV28 and TRBJ2-1, is DVKVTQSSRYLVKRTGEKVFLECVQDMDHENMFWYRQDPGLGLRLIYFSYDVKMKEKGDIPEGYSVSREKKERFSLILESASTNQTSMYLCATLPGLRWNEQFFGPGTRLTVL.